This TCR beta chain was profiled in a study of cytomegalovirus exposure and HLA in healthy donors. Trimming removed 7 bases from V and 5 bases from J, with 17 bases in between. The CDR3 covers 14 residues. Germline loops: CDR1 SGHVS, CDR2 FNYEAQ. PCR amplification relied on 60 Vbeta primers (plus 13 Jbeta primers). The data were produced by immunoSEQ multiplex PCR, yet TCRdb's version contains in-frame clones alone and is incomplete. Among under 150,000 clones listed, approximately 84% were seen once. The chain uses TRBV7-6 and TRBJ2-5; TRBD2 is a possible D gene (6 bases). The clonotype was recovered from a boy aged 2 to 9 in good health and CMV-seronegative. Material: PBMCs. CDR3 DNA sequence: TGTGCCAGCACCTCTCTCGGGGGATTTGAGACCCAGTACTTC. It translates to CASTSLGGFETQYF.